One and the same sample provided the 21 T cell receptor beta chains below, sequenced in a study of prognosis after radiotherapy for stage I lung cancer. Using two-round multiplex PCR, the authors amplified TCR beta CDR3 from genomic DNA. Gene-specific primers for each TRBV and TRBJ gene drove first-round PCR. TCRdb recomputed calls from the multiplex PCR reads with MiXCR, one row per CDR3 protein. The sample has 24,000 or so distinct CDR3 sequences; about 40% are singletons. This specimen consisted of PBMCs, obtained before or after stereotactic body radiation therapy (not recorded which). Receptors originate from a donor of 50 years or more with non-small cell lung cancer.

As for this clonotype: One base separates it from a far larger clone, so it is likely a read error. The chain has TRBV6-2 or TRBV6-3 and TRBJ1-1; D is uncertain. The CDR3 covers 18 residues. In germline, CDR1 is MNHEY, CDR2 SVGEGT. CDR3 loop: CASSYELRVGPMNNEAFF. CDR3 DNA sequence: TGTGCCAGCAGTTACGAGCTCCGCGTGGGTCCAATGAACAATGAAGCTTTCTTT.

CDR3 region: CASSAGAGVYEQYF. The CDR3 nucleotides are TGTGCCAGCAGTGCCGGTGCTGGGGTATACGAGCAGTACTTC. The V call is TRBV6-1, the J call TRBJ2-7; D unresolved. This CDR3 is built from 14 residues. The germline CDR1 and CDR2 sequences are MNHNS and SASEGT. With 4 bases removed from V and 4 bases from J, the gap between germline ends came to 14 bases.

This clonotype was counted ten times or more. This chain links TRBV9 with TRBJ2-3, with TRBD1 as a possible D gene (5 bases). Trimming shortened V by 7 bases and J by 2 bases, and 11 bases separated the two germline ends. The CDR3 covers 13 residues. Germline CDR1 reads SGDLS; CDR2 reads YYNGEE. The CDR3 coding sequence is TGTGCCAGCGGAAGGGGCCTCACAGATACGCAGTATTTT. This translates into CASGRGLTDTQYF.

This chain uses TRBV5-1 with TRBJ2-7; D is tentatively TRBD1 or TRBD2 (5 bases each). Trimming removed 5 bases from V and 6 bases from J, with 15 bases in between. Germline lookup yields CDR1 SGHRS and CDR2 YFSETQ. CDR3 size: 13 residues. CDR3 nucleotides: TGCGCCAGCAGATCGGGACGTATCGCCGAGCAGTACTTC. As protein: CASRSGRIAEQYF.

The sample holds many counts of this clonotype. This chain uses TRBV9 with TRBJ2-7; 11 bases fit TRBD2. V shed 4 bases, J shed 5 bases, and the junction held 8 bases outside the gene matches. Germline loops: CDR1 SGDLS, CDR2 YYNGEE. This CDR3 is built from 15 residues. CDR3 nucleotides: TGTGCCAGCAGCCCTAGACTAGCGGGAAGCAACGAGCAGTACTTC. Translation: CASSPRLAGSNEQYF.

The chain uses TRBV20-1 and TRBJ2-1; TRBD2 matches at 7 bases. Germline V CDR1 and CDR2: DFQATT, SNEGSKA (reference sequence). The junction had 9 bases not matched to a gene; V was cut back by 3 bases and J by 4 bases. The CDR3 sequence is 15 residues long. In nucleotides, the CDR3 is TGCAGTGCTAGCCCACTAAGCGGGATTTACAATGAGCAGTTCTTC. This codes for CSASPLSGIYNEQFF.

There are many counts of this clonotype. The rearrangement joins TRBV2 to TRBJ1-5, with unresolved D. The CDR3 length is 18 residues. Germline V gene sequence: CDR1 SNHLY, CDR2 FYNNEI. The V gene lost 3 bases and the J gene lost 0 bases, with 18 bases spanning the gap. CDR3 amino acids: CASSDFQWPSSSNQPQHF. CDR3 nucleotides: TGTGCCAGCAGTGATTTTCAGTGGCCGAGTAGTAGCAATCAGCCCCAGCATTTT.

The chain joins TRBV5-1 to TRBJ2-2; TRBD2 aligns across 14 bases. From germline, CDR1 is SGHRS and CDR2 YFSETQ. CDR3 length equals 18 residues. The ends lost 4 bases at V and 5 bases at J; junction bases unmatched: 10. Written as DNA, the CDR3 is TGCGCCAGCAGCAACCGACTAGCGGGAGGGCCGGGAACCGGGGAGCTGTTTTTT. Protein product: CASSNRLAGGPGTGELFF.

The CDR3 loop is CAIIGPGTAQTEAFF. DNA of the CDR3: TGTGCCATCATTGGTCCCGGGACCGCGCAAACTGAAGCTTTCTTT. The rearrangement links TRBV10-3 to TRBJ1-1; possibly TRBD1 for D (5 bases). The V gene lost 7 bases and the J gene lost 5 bases, with 20 bases spanning the gap. CDR3 size: 15 residues. Germline loops: CDR1 ENHRY, CDR2 SYGVKD.

The CDR3 sequence is CASSFGGSTGELFF. In nucleotides, the CDR3 is TGCGCCAGCAGCTTCGGGGGGAGCACCGGGGAGCTGTTTTTT. This chain connects TRBV5-1 to TRBJ2-2; 7 nucleotides match TRBD2. J gave up 4 bases and V 2 bases, and 2 bases lay outside the gene matches. CDR1 SGHRS and CDR2 YFSETQ come from the germline V gene. The CDR3 covers 14 residues.

This clonotype rates as medium-sized. V is TRBV2 and J is TRBJ2-7; 7 bases line up with TRBD2. Germline V gives CDR1 SNHLY, CDR2 FYNNEI. The CDR3 runs to 13 residues. V was pared by 6 bases and J by 6 bases, with 8 bases of the junction left unmatched. CDR3: CASSGLVPAEQYF. The CDR3 nucleotides read TGTGCCAGCAGCGGACTAGTCCCTGCCGAGCAGTACTTC. Variable domain in full (rest from reference TRBV2 and TRBJ2-7): EPEVTQTPSHQVTQMGQEVILRCVPISNHLYFYWYRQILGQKVEFLVSFYNNEISEKSEIFDDQFSVERPDGSNFTLKIRSTKLEDSAMYFCASSGLVPAEQYFGPGTRLTVT.

This clonotype was observed many times. The J gene is TRBJ2-7, the V gene TRBV2; TRBD2 aligns across 9 bases. Germline V CDR1 and CDR2: SNHLY, FYNNEI. This CDR3 has 14 amino acids. J lost 5 bases, V lost 3 bases, and 5 bases had no gene match. The DNA of the CDR3 is TGTGCCAGCAGTGATGTAATAGCGGGAGACGAGCAGTACTTC. Amino acid sequence: CASSDVIAGDEQYF. The variable domain in full, completed from reference TRBV2 and TRBJ2-7, reads EPEVTQTPSHQVTQMGQEVILRCVPISNHLYFYWYRQILGQKVEFLVSFYNNEISEKSEIFDDQFSVERPDGSNFTLKIRSTKLEDSAMYFCASSDVIAGDEQYFGPGTRLTVT.

This clonotype was seen at least ten times. A far larger clone is off by one base, so a read error is likely. V is TRBV6-1 and J is TRBJ2-5; TRBD2 matches at 13 bases. This CDR3 spans 18 amino acids. Germline lookup yields CDR1 MNHNS and CDR2 SASEGT. V dropped 7 bases and J dropped 5; count of bases not matched to a gene: 16. CDR3 in DNA: TGTGCCAGCAATTCGGGCCGAGCCGGGACTAGCGGGATGGAGACCCAGTACTTC. Encoded protein: CASNSGRAGTSGMETQYF.

About this clonotype: A far more abundant clone sits one base away, making this likely a read error. The chain combines TRBV12-3 or TRBV12-4 with TRBJ1-4; TRBD1 aligns across 10 bases. The CDR3 spans 14 residues. The V and J ends lost 4 bases and 10 bases, in that order; junction bases with no gene match: 6. CDR3 bases: TGTGCCAGCAGTTACGGGACAGGGGTAGCAAAACTGTTTTTT. Its protein product is CASSYGTGVAKLFF.

By share, this clonotype counts as medium-sized. V and J are TRBV7-9 and TRBJ1-2, with D possibly TRBD1 on 6 matching bases. Looked up from germline, CDR1 is SEHNR and CDR2 is FQNEAQ (reference sequence). The CDR3 totals 15 residues. V lost 1 base, J lost 4 bases, and 13 bases lay in between. The CDR3 region is CASSLGSSGAYGYTF. DNA for the CDR3: TGTGCCAGCAGCTTAGGAAGTTCAGGGGCCTATGGCTACACCTTC.

This clonotype was detected ten times or more. The J gene is TRBJ1-2, the V gene TRBV7-9; D ambiguous. The length of the CDR3 is 8 residues. Trimming cost V 8 bases and J 7 bases, with 2 bases left between them. Germline CDR1 and CDR2: SEHNR and FQNEAQ (reference sequence). The chain's CDR3 is CASRGYTF. The CDR3 DNA is TGTGCCAGCCGTGGCTACACCTTC.

This clonotype is a singleton in its sample. A far larger clone is off by one base, so a read error is likely. The gene calls are TRBV12-3 or TRBV12-4 and TRBJ2-7; D perhaps matches TRBD2 (5 bases). This CDR3 comprises 16 residues. The V and J ends lost 6 bases and 7 bases respectively, with 25 bases between them. Here the CDR3 reads CASSKGGRSSYNEQYF. The CDR3 DNA reads TGTGCCAGCAGCAAAGGAGGCAGATCTTCCTACAATGAGCAGTACTTC.

The genes are TRBV6-1 and TRBJ1-1, with TRBD1 matching 7 bases. Germline V gives CDR1 MNHNS, CDR2 SASEGT. The trim removed 7 bases at V and 4 bases at J, leaving 9 bases unmatched. The CDR3 has 14 residues. The CDR3 reads CASTRDRASTEAFF. CDR3 nucleotide sequence: TGTGCCAGCACCCGAGACAGGGCATCCACTGAAGCTTTCTTT.

This clonotype was recorded many times. This chain links TRBV7-9 with TRBJ2-7; D is uncertain. Trimming took 0 bases from V and 3 from J, leaving 3 bases between them. Germline V gene sequence: CDR1 SEHNR, CDR2 FQNEAQ (reference sequence). This CDR3 is 12 amino acids long. The CDR3 nucleotides are TGTGCCAGCAGCTTAGCCCACTACGAGCAGTACTTC. Protein: CASSLAHYEQYF.

This clonotype was picked up many times. The DNA for the CDR3 is TGTGCCAGTAGCGAAATAGGGTGGAGGGGGCCACTAAAAAGCTCCTACGAGCAGTACTTC. It translates to CASSEIGWRGPLKSSYEQYF. The genes are TRBV19 and TRBJ2-7, with D possibly TRBD1 on 7 matching bases. CDR3 length: 20 residues. The V end lost 6 bases, the J end lost 0 bases, and 30 bases lay between the germline ends. The germline gives CDR1 LNHDA, CDR2 SQIVND (reference sequence).

Ten or more counts support this clonotype. V is TRBV19 and J is TRBJ2-2; no reliable D call. The CDR3 is 14 residues long. V was clipped by 6 bases and J by 7 bases, with 15 bases between them. Per germline, CDR1 LNHDA and CDR2 SQIVND (reference sequence). CDR3 protein: CASSGPIVGGELFF. The DNA for the CDR3 is TGTGCCAGTAGCGGGCCGATAGTTGGCGGGGAGCTGTTTTTT.